This T cell receptor beta chain was captured by sequencing in a study of cytomegalovirus exposure and HLA in healthy donors. Study-wide results and limits: There was a cluster of highly shared sequence variants that was likely a sequencing artifact. Common viral pathogens seemed to be connected with several of the most significant clusters, according to a later analysis. Researchers reported from a later analysis that most CMV-associated TCR beta chains appeared HLA-restricted. Diagnosis of cytomegalovirus status made by the classifier reportedly showed high specificity and sensitivity.

This CDR3 has 14 residues. CDR1 is MGHDK, CDR2 SYGVNS, per germline. V lost 3 bases and J lost 7; bases outside the gene matches: 9. A word on this clone: Antigen specificity is unknown.

In the PCR, 60 Vbeta and 13 Jbeta primers were used. Assay: immunoSEQ multiplex PCR; the TCRdb copy retains only in-frame clones and omits some. The sample lists under 130,000 clones; 83% were seen once. The gene calls are TRBV25-1 and TRBJ2-7; TRBD2 agrees at 7 bases. The sample was PBMCs. The receptor was derived from a young man in good health and CMV-seronegative. This CDR3 is CASSDQGTTREQYF. The CDR3 DNA reads as TGTGCCAGCAGTGACCAAGGGACTACTAGAGAGCAGTACTTC.